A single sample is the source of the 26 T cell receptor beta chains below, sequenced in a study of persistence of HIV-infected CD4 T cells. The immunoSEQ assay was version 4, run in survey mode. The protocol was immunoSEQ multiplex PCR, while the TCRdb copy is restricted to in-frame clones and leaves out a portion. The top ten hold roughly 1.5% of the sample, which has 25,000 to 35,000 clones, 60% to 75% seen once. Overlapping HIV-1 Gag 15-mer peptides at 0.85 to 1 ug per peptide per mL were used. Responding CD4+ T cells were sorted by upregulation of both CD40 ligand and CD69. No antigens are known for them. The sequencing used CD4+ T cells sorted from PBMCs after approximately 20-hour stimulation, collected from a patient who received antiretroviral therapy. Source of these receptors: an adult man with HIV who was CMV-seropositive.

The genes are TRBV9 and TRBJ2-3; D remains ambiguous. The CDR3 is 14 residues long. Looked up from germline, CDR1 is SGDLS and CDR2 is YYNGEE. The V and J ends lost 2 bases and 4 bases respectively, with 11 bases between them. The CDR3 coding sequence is TGTGCCAGCAGCGTGAAGACGCGGTCAGATACGCAGTATTTT. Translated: CASSVKTRSDTQYF.

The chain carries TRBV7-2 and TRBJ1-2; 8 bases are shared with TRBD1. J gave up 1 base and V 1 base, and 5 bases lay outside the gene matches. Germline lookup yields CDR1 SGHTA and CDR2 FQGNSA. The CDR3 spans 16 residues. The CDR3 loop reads CASSLGGQAVNYGYTF. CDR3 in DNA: TGTGCCAGCAGCTTAGGGGGACAGGCGGTTAACTATGGCTACACCTTC.

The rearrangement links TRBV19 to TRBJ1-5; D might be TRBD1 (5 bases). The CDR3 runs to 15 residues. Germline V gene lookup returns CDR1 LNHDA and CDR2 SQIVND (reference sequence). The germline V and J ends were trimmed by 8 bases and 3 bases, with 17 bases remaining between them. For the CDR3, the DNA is TGTGCCAGTGAATTTTCGGGGGGTTTCAATCAGCCCCAGCATTTT. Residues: CASEFSGGFNQPQHF.

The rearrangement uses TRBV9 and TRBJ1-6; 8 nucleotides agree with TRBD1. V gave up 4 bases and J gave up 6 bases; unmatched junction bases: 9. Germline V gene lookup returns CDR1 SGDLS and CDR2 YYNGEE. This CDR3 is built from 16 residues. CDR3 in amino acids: CASSTEGTGPNSPLHF. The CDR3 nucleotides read TGTGCCAGCAGCACAGAGGGGACAGGACCTAATTCACCCCTCCACTTT.

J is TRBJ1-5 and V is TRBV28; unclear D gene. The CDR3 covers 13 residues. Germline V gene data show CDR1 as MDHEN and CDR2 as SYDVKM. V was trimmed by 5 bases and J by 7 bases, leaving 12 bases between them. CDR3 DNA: TGTGCCAGCAGTCCCGGACCGGAACAGCCCCAGCATTTT. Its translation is CASSPGPEQPQHF.

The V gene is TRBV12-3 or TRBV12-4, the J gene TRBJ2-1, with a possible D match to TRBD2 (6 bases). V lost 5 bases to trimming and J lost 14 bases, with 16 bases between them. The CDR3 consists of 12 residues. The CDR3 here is CASSPPEGTKFF. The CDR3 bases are TGTGCCAGCAGTCCCCCGGAGGGTACAAAGTTCTTC.

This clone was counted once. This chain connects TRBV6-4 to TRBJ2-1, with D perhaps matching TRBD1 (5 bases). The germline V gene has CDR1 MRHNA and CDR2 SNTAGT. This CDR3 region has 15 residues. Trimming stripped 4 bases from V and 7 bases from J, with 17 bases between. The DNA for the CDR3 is TGTGCCAGCAGTGTCTACCCGACAGTGGAAAATGAGCAGTTCTTC. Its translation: CASSVYPTVENEQFF.

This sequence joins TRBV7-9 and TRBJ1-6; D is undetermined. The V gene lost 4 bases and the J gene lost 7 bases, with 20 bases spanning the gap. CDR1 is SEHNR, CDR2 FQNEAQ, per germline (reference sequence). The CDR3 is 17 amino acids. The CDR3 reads CASSSSLGPVGNSPLHF. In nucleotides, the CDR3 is TGTGCCAGCAGCTCGAGTTTAGGCCCTGTCGGGAATTCACCCCTCCACTTT.

CDR3 nucleotides: TGTGCCAGTGGGGAGGGGAGCTCCTATAATTCACCCCTCCACTTT. Translation gives CASGEGSSYNSPLHF. The chain couples TRBV7-8 to TRBJ1-6; D possibly corresponds to TRBD1 (5 bases). Germline V gene lookup returns CDR1 SGHVS and CDR2 FQNEAQ. V gave up 9 bases and J gave up 0 bases, with 12 bases separating them. The CDR3 loop spans 15 amino acids.

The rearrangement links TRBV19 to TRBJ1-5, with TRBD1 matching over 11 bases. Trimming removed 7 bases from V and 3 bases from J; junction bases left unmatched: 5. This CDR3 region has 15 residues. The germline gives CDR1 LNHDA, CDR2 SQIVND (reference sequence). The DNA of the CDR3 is TGTGCCAGTACCGGGACAGGGGGGATCAATCAGCCCCAGCATTTT. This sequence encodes CASTGTGGINQPQHF.

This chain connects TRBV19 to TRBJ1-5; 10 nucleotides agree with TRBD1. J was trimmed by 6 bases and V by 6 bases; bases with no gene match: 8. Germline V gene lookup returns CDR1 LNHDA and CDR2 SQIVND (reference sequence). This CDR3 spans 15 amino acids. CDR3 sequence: CASSSGTGESQPQHF. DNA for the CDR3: TGTGCCAGTAGCTCCGGGACAGGGGAAAGTCAGCCCCAGCATTTT. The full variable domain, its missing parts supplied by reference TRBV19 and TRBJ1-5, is DGGITQSPKYLFRKEGQNVTLSCEQNLNHDAMYWYRQDPGQGLRLIYYSQIVNDFQKGDIAEGYSVSREKKESFPLTVTSAQKNPTAFYLCASSSGTGESQPQHFGDGTRLSIL.

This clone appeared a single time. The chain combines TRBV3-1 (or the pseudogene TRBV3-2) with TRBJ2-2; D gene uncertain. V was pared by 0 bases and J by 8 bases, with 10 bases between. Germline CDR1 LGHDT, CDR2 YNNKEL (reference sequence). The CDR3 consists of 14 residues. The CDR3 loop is CASSQEGVIGELFF. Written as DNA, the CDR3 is TGTGCCAGCAGCCAAGAAGGCGTAATAGGGGAGCTGTTTTTT.

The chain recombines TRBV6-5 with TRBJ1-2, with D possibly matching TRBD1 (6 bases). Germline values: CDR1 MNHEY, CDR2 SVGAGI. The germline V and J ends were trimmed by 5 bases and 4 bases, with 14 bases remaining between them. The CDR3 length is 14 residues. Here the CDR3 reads CASSRQEGAYGYTF. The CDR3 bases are TGTGCCAGCAGTCGACAGGAGGGAGCCTATGGCTACACCTTC.

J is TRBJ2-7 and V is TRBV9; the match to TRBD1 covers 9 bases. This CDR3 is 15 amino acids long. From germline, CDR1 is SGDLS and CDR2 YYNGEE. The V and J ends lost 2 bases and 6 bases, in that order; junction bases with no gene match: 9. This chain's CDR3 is CASSVSGQGGFEQYF. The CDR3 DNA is TGTGCCAGCAGCGTCTCGGGACAGGGAGGTTTCGAGCAGTACTTC.

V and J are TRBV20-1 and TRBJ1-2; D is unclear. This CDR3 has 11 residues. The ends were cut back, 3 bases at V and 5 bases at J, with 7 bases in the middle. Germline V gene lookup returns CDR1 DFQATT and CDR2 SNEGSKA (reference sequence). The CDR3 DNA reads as TGCAGTGCTAGTTACGGTTATGGCTACACCTTC. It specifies CSASYGYGYTF.

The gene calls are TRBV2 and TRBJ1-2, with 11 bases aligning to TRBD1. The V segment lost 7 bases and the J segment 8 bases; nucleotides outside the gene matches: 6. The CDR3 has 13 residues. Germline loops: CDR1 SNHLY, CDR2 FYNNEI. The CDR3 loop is CASTKGQGEGYTF. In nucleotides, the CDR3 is TGTGCCAGCACCAAGGGACAGGGGGAAGGCTACACCTTC.

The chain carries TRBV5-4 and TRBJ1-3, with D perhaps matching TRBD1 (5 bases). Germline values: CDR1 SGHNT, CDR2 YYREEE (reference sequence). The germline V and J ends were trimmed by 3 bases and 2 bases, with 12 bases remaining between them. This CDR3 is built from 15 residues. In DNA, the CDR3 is TGTGCCAGCAGCTCGGAGGACATAACTGGAAACACCATATATTTT. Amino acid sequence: CASSSEDITGNTIYF.

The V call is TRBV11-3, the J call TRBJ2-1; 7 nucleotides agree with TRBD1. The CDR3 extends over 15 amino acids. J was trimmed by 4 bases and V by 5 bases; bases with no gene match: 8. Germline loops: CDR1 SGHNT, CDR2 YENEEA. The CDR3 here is CASSPGDSLYNEQFF. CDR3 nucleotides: TGTGCCAGCAGCCCCGGGGACAGCCTTTACAATGAGCAGTTCTTC.

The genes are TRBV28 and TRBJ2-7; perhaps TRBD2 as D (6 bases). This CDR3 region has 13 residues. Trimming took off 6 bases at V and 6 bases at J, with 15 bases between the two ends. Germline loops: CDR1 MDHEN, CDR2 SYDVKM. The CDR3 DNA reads TGTGCCAGCAGCCATCCCCGGGACTCCGAGCAGTACTTC. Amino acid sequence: CASSHPRDSEQYF.

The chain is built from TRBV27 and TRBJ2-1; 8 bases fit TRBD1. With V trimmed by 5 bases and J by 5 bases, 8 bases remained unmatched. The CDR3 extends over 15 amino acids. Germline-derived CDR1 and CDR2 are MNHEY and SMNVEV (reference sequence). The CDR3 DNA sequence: TGTGCCAGCAGTATCTCCAGGGGGCAAAACAATGAGCAGTTCTTC. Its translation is CASSISRGQNNEQFF.

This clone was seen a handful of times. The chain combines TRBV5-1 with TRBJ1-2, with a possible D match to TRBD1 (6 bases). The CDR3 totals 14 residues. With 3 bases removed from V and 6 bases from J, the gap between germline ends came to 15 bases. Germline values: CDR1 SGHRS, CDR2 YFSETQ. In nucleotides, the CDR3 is TGCGCCAGCAGCTCAGGGGTGTCGGGCGATGGCTACACCTTC. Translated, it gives CASSSGVSGDGYTF.

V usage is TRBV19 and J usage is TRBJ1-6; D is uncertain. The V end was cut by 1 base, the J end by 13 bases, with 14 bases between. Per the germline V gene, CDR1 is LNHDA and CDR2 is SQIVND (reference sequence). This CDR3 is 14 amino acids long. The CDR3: CASSIARNQGPLHF. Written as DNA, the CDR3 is TGTGCCAGTAGTATAGCACGGAACCAAGGGCCCCTCCACTTT.

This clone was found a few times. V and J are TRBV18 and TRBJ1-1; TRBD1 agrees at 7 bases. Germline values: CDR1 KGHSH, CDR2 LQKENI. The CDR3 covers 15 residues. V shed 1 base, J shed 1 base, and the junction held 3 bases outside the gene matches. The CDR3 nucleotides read TGTGCCAGCTCACCACAGGGGGCGAGGAACACTGAAGCTTTCTTT. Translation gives CASSPQGARNTEAFF.

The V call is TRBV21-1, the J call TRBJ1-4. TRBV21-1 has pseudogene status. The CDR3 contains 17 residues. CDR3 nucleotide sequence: TGTGCCAGCAGCAAAGGGGCGCCGGGAGACGCGGATGAAAAACTGTTTTTT. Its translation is CASSKGAPGDADEKLFF.

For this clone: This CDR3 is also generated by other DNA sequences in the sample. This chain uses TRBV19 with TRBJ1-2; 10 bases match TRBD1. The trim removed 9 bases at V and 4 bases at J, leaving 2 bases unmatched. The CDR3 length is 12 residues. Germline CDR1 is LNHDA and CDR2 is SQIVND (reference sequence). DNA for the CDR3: TGTGCCAGCAGGGACAGGGGCTATGGCTACACCTTC. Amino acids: CASRDRGYGYTF.

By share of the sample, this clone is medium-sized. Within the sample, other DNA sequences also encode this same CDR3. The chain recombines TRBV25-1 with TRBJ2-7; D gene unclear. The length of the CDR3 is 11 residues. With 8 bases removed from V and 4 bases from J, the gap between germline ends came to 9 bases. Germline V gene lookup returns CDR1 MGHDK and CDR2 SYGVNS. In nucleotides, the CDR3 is TGTGCCAGCCGGGCTGGGTACGAGCAGTACTTC. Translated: CASRAGYEQYF.